This T cell receptor (beta chain) was recovered during a study of blood T cells in healthy people across ages. Study-level points and caveats: It was the long-lived donors that had more naive CD4+ cells and higher diversity than aged donors. Getting older went along with TCR beta diversity per million T cells dropping roughly linearly. Possibly confounding the expanded clonotype changes was the fact that donor CMV status was unknown.

Each sample had at least 6.5 million PBMCs isolated. The V gene lost 0 bases and the J gene lost 6 bases, with 9 bases spanning the gap. Germline values: CDR1 SGDLS, CDR2 YYNGEE. The CDR3 is 13 residues long. It was with a sample-barcoded 5' primer and a J-beta primer mix that a second PCR of about 7 to 12 cycles was run. Each CDR3 protein is one row after TCRdb ran MiXCR on the 5' RACE reads. The sample has hundreds of thousands of distinct CDR3 sequences; roughly 50% are singletons. Turning to this clonotype: The antigen remains undetermined.

The rearrangement links TRBV9 to TRBJ1-1; D remains ambiguous. The sample was blood. This receptor was taken from a middle-aged man in good health. The CDR3 here is CASSVGVWAEAFF. The CDR3 nucleotides read TGTGCCAGCAGCGTAGGGGTCTGGGCTGAAGCTTTCTTT.